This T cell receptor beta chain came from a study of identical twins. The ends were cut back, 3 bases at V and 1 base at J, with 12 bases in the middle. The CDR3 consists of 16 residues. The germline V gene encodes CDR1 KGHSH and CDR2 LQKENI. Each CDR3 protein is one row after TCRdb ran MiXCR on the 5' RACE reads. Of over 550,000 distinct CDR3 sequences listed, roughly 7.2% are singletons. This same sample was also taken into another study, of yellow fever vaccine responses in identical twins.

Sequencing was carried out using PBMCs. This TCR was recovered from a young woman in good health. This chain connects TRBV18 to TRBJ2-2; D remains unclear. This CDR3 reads CASSPPTNMNTGELFF. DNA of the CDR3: TGTGCCAGCTCACCTCCGACAAACATGAACACCGGGGAGCTGTTTTTT.